One sample yielded the 11 T cell receptor beta chains listed below, sequenced in a study of T cell changes during pregnancy in multiple sclerosis. TCRdb's copy holds only in-frame clones and misses some; the assay was immunoSEQ multiplex PCR. The sample holds roughly 38,000 clones, roughly 90% seen once. Material: peripheral blood, obtained in the third trimester of pregnancy. All receptors come from a female donor in good health, enrolled as a control in a pregnancy study.

The chain links TRBV7-9 to TRBJ2-1, with TRBD2 as a possible D gene (5 bases). Looked up from germline, CDR1 is SEHNR and CDR2 is FQNEAQ (reference sequence). CDR3 length: 14 residues. Deletions cut 8 bases from V and 0 bases from J, with 11 bases between. CDR3 in amino acids: CASPSGSSYNEQFF. As DNA, the CDR3 is TGTGCCAGCCCCTCGGGGAGCTCCTACAATGAGCAGTTCTTC.

The chain links TRBV11-1 to TRBJ2-3; 8 bases align to TRBD2. Germline V gives CDR1 SGHAT, CDR2 FQDESV (reference sequence). J lost 4 bases, V lost 1 base, and 7 bases had no gene match. The CDR3 has 16 amino acids. For the CDR3, the DNA is TGTGCCAGCAGCTTAGGGCGGGGACTAGGTTCAGATACGCAGTATTTT. Translation: CASSLGRGLGSDTQYF.

The chain joins TRBV4-3 to TRBJ1-2; 8 bases are shared with TRBD1. V shed 0 bases, J shed 6 bases, and the junction held 6 bases outside the gene matches. The CDR3 spans 15 residues. The germline CDR1 and CDR2 sequences are LGHNA and YSLEER. The CDR3 loop is CASSQEARGLDGYTF. CDR3 in DNA: TGCGCCAGCAGCCAAGAGGCCAGGGGGCTGGATGGCTACACCTTC.

V is TRBV4-2 and J is TRBJ2-7; 10 nucleotides agree with TRBD2. J gave up 3 bases and V 4 bases, and 3 bases lay outside the gene matches. CDR3 length: 14 residues. In germline, CDR1 is LGHNA, CDR2 YNFKEQ. The CDR3 DNA reads as TGTGCCAGCAGCCCGAGCGGGAGGGACTACGAGCAGTACTTC. Amino acid sequence: CASSPSGRDYEQYF.

This chain joins TRBV4-1 and TRBJ1-5, with a possible D match to TRBD1 (5 bases). The ends were cut back, 1 base at V and 3 bases at J, with 10 bases in the middle. The germline CDR1 and CDR2 sequences are MGHRA and YSYEKL. CDR3 size: 15 residues. CDR3 amino acids: CASSQGLDTNQPQHF. CDR3 DNA: TGCGCCAGCAGCCAAGGGTTGGACACCAATCAGCCCCAGCATTTT.

The genes are TRBV9 and TRBJ2-5, with TRBD2 matching over 7 bases. Germline values: CDR1 SGDLS, CDR2 YYNGEE. The junction had 12 bases not matched to a gene; V was cut back by 0 bases and J by 7 bases. This CDR3 contains 16 residues. CDR3 in amino acids: CASSVVGGTGPATQYF. The CDR3 nucleotides read TGTGCCAGCAGCGTAGTCGGGGGGACGGGGCCCGCGACCCAGTACTTC.

This chain uses TRBV7-9 with TRBJ2-1; 16 bases fit TRBD2. This CDR3 has 17 residues. Germline CDR1 reads SEHNR; CDR2 reads FQNEAQ (reference sequence). The ends lost 1 base at V and 7 bases at J; junction bases unmatched: 4. Here the CDR3 reads CASSLEGTSGRGNEQFF. CDR3 DNA: TGTGCCAGCAGCTTAGAGGGGACTAGCGGGAGGGGTAATGAGCAGTTCTTC.

V and J are TRBV19 and TRBJ1-5; no clear D gene. This CDR3 has 12 residues. With 6 bases removed from V and 6 bases from J, the gap between germline ends came to 9 bases. The germline gives CDR1 LNHDA, CDR2 SQIVND (reference sequence). CDR3: CASSQQSQPQHF. The CDR3, as DNA: TGTGCCAGTAGCCAACAAAGTCAGCCCCAGCATTTT.

CDR3 loop: CAIGPGQVSYGYTF. CDR3 in DNA: TGTGCCATCGGGCCGGGACAGGTGTCTTATGGCTACACCTTC. J is TRBJ1-2 and V is TRBV10-3; 8 nucleotides line up with TRBD1. The CDR3 is 14 residues long. Trimming took 8 bases from V and 5 from J; bases not matched to a gene: 10. Per the germline V gene, CDR1 is ENHRY and CDR2 is SYGVKD.

This chain links TRBV7-6 with TRBJ2-7, with 13 nucleotides matching TRBD2. V shed 4 bases and J 0 bases; nucleotides not matched to a gene: 3. There are 16 residues in the CDR3. Germline assignment: CDR1 SGHVS and CDR2 FNYEAQ. CDR3 sequence reads: CASSSGLAGSSYEQYF. For the CDR3, the DNA is TGTGCCAGCAGCTCGGGACTAGCGGGAAGCTCCTACGAGCAGTACTTC.

This chain joins TRBV7-9 and TRBJ1-2; the D is unclear. CDR1 is SEHNR and CDR2 is FQNEAQ in the germline V gene (reference sequence). The CDR3 length is 14 residues. Trimming took off 5 bases at V and 1 base at J, with 11 bases between the two ends. The DNA of the CDR3 is TGTGCCAGCAGCGAGGACGGACTTAACTATGGCTACACCTTC. It translates to CASSEDGLNYGYTF. Looking up the rest from reference TRBV7-9 and TRBJ1-2 gives the full variable domain: DTGVSQNPRHKITKRGQNVTFRCDPISEHNRLYWYRQTLGQGPEFLTYFQNEAQLEKSRLLSDRFSAERPKGSFSTLEIQRTEQGDSAMYLCASSEDGLNYGYTFGSGTRLTVV.